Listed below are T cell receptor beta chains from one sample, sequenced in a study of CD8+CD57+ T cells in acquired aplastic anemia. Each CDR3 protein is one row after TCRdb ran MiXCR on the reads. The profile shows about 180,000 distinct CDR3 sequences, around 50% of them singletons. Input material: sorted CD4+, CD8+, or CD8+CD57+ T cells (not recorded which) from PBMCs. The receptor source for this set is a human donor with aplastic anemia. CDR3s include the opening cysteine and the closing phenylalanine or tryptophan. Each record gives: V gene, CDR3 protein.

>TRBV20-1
CSAPASGGNTGELFF
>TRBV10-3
CAITLDRGSGNTIYF
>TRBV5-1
CASSLVAGTNTEAFF
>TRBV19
CASSIGRGHNNEQFF
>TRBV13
CASSLVPNTGELFF
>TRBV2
CASRLERSYNEQFF
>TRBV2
CASSVGPTSYEQYF
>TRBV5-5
CASSLRTSGQETQYF
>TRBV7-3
CASSPSGQGAEQYF
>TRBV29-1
CSVGDLTYEQYF
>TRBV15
CASSPGDTGRRGIQYF
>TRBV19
CASSHRLLYSNQPQHF
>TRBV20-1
CSARLAGGVQPQHF
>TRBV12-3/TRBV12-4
CASRNPGAGGYTF
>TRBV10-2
CASTRDGGGEQYF
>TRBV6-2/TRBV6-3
CASRQDRPEAFF
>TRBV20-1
CSARGLGKGTEAFF
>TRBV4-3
CASSGRTPNTEAFF
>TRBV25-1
CASSAPPRNEQFF
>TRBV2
CASNDWGGREKLFF
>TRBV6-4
CASSPGTSGDTQYF
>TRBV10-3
CAIRGQGHTNTEAFF
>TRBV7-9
CASSVTANEKLFF
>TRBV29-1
CSVEDAYGYTF
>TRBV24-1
CATSDGLAGGAKYF
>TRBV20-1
CSARDSVTGVYGYTF
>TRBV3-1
CASSRSGGHGNEQFF
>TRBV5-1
CASSFSGPSTGELFF
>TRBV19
CASSMGTYEQYF
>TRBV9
CASSLDVNTEAFF
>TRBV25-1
CASSDWWTQYF
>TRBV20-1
CSAPLRAGPEAFF
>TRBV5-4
CASSWDRSENTEAFF
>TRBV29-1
CSAGTEAEGYGYTF
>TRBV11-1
CASSLGTGSGTDTQYF
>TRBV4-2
CASSQGAAGGTDTQYF
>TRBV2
CASSARDRANIQYF
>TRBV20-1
CSAIGWSGLGEQFF
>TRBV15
CATSNKGGTEAFF
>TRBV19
CASTTYPGVRQPQHF
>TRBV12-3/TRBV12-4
CASSPYPPSDINSGANVLTF
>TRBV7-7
CASSTNTGELFF
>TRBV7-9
CASSLAGVAAPLHF
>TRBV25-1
CASSELTPGLYGYTF
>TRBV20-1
CSANHRGGYTF
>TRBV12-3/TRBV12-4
CATSRQGYTEAFF
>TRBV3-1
CASSQRVGGGTQETQYF
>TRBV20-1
CSAILLTAGGGSPLHF
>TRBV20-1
CSARDAGPSGGDTQYF